Presented here are 4 T cell receptor beta chains from one specimen sequenced in a study of preoperative IRX-2 immunotherapy in early breast cancer. Sequencing used immunoSEQ multiplex PCR; TCRdb keeps in-frame clones, though not all of them. The sample records 40,000 to 50,000 clones, approximately 75% being singletons. Treatment here: preoperative locoregional IRX-2 cytokine immunotherapy. Source: tumor tissue, taken after IRX-2 immunotherapy. Every receptor here comes from a human donor with breast cancer.

The genes are TRBV29-1 and TRBJ2-3, with 7 bases lining up with TRBD1. Per the germline V gene, CDR1 is SQVTM and CDR2 is ANQGSEA. V lost 5 bases to trimming and J lost 0 bases; unmatched junction nucleotides: 5. The length of the CDR3 is 14 residues. CDR3: CSVSETGSTDTQYF. The DNA for the CDR3 is TGCAGCGTTAGCGAGACAGGGAGCACAGATACGCAGTATTTT.

The chain is built from TRBV6-8 and TRBJ2-1; TRBD1 is a possible D gene (7 bases). The germline CDR1 and CDR2 sequences are MNHGY and SAAAGT. Trimming removed 11 bases at V and 8 bases at J, with 22 bases between. CDR3 size: 14 residues. The CDR3 bases are TGTGCCGGGGGGTTGGGGACAGATACCGATGAGCAGTTCTTC. Its protein product is CAGGLGTDTDEQFF.

The V gene is TRBV19, the J gene TRBJ2-1; D tentatively fits TRBD1 or TRBD2 (5 bases each). CDR1 and CDR2 from the germline V gene are LNHDA and SQIVND (reference sequence). The CDR3 is 16 amino acids. V lost 6 bases to trimming and J lost 7 bases, with 22 bases between them. In DNA form, the CDR3 reads TGTGCCAGTAGCGCTAATCCGGGACCGCACCGAAATGAGCAGTTCTTC. This sequence encodes CASSANPGPHRNEQFF.

The CDR3 DNA sequence: TGTGCCAGCAGTTACTCAAGGCGGGACGAGCAGTACTTC. Its translation is CASSYSRRDEQYF. The chain carries TRBV6-8 and TRBJ2-7; a possible D gene is TRBD2 (5 bases). The CDR3 is 13 amino acids. The V gene's germline CDR1 is MNHGY and CDR2 SAAAGT. The V end was cut by 0 bases, the J end by 5 bases, with 8 bases between.